A single T cell receptor (beta chain) is shown here with its context. What it recognizes is unknown. This sample is drawn from a study of chemoradiotherapy in HPV16-positive cancers. Study results and caveats: During treatment, candidate HPV-specific clones and E7-related motifs expanded in tumor.

Between the trimmed V and J ends, which lost 2 bases and 1 base, there was a span of 5 bases. Germline CDR1 is SGHDN and CDR2 is FVKESK. The CDR3 contains 13 residues. TCRdb's table, derived via immunoSEQ multiplex PCR, lists solely in-frame clones and lacks some. The data hold around 6,200 clones, with roughly 80% observed a single time. V and J are TRBV14 and TRBJ1-1; D call uncertain. This TCR was sampled from a human donor with HPV-associated anogenital cancer. Material: tumor tissue, obtained from a patient who underwent chemoradiotherapy. The chain's CDR3 is CASSQSGNTEAFF. Here the CDR3 DNA reads TGTGCCAGCAGCCAATCCGGGAACACTGAAGCTTTCTTT.